This is a list of T cell receptor beta chains from one sample in a study of T cell responses to AZD1222 COVID-19 vaccine. Sequenced by immunoSEQ multiplex PCR; TCRdb stores in-frame clones only, minus some. The sample carries 90,000 to 150,000 clones, 70% to 90% recorded once. Sequences were derived from peripheral blood, sampled on day 0 of AZD1222 vaccination. The receptor set was obtained from an adult in good health. The CDR3 runs from the conserved cysteine through the conserved F or W. Fields, in order: CDR3 DNA, CDR3 protein, clone size, D gene, V gene, J gene. The D gene is left open where the match is weak. Expanded clones get a size class; other rows say once, few or many, or leave the size out.

TGTGCCAGCAGCGCCGGGACTTACTCCTACGAGCAGTACTTC	CASSAGTYSYEQYF	NA	NA	TRBV9	TRBJ2-7
TGTGCCAGCAGTACATCGCAGGGCAATGAGCAGTTCTTC	CASSTSQGNEQFF	NA	NA	TRBV12-3/TRBV12-4	TRBJ2-1
TGCGCCAGCAGCTACGGGACAGGGGGAGATACGCAGTATTTT	CASSYGTGGDTQYF	NA	TRBD1	TRBV5-1	TRBJ2-3
TGTGCCAGCAGCTTAGTGTGGACAGCAAACTATGGCTACACCTTC	CASSLVWTANYGYTF	NA	NA	TRBV7-2	TRBJ1-2
TGTGCCAGCAGTGAAAGGCATAAGGGGATGAGCACAGATACGCAGTATTTT	CASSERHKGMSTDTQYF	NA	NA	TRBV6-1	TRBJ2-3
TGTGCCAGCAGTTTGGACCCCCGGGCTGTTGAAAAACTGTTTTTT	CASSLDPRAVEKLFF	few	NA	TRBV2	TRBJ1-4
TGTGCCAGCAGTTTACCCGGGACAGGGGGCCGGGAGCTGTTTTTT	CASSLPGTGGRELFF	NA	TRBD1	TRBV28	TRBJ2-2
TGTGCCAGCAGTGAAGCCCCCCCCGGACAGCCCGAGCAGTTCTTC	CASSEAPPGQPEQFF	once	NA	TRBV2	TRBJ2-1
TGTGCCAGCAGTTTTAGTGAGGGTGCCGCAGATACGCAGTATTTT	CASSFSEGAADTQYF	NA	NA	TRBV28	TRBJ2-3
TGTGCCAGCAAGAAGGAGGCGCGTAATTCACCCCTCCACTTT	CASKKEARNSPLHF	NA	NA	TRBV14	TRBJ1-6
TGTGCCAGCACTACGTTTGTTGGAAACACCATATATTTT	CASTTFVGNTIYF	few	NA	TRBV2	TRBJ1-3
TGTGCCAGCCTAGCGGGAGGCCGTGGGAATACGCAGTATTTT	CASLAGGRGNTQYF	NA	TRBD2	TRBV5-6	TRBJ2-3
TGTGCCAGCAGTTACTCAGGGGAACTAGCCCTTGAGGAGCTGTTTTTT	CASSYSGELALEELFF	NA	NA	TRBV6-5	TRBJ2-2
TGCGCCAGCAGCTTGGGACTAGACAGGGGGAATTCACCCCTCCACTTT	CASSLGLDRGNSPLHF	few	TRBD1	TRBV5-1	TRBJ1-6
TGTGCCAGCAGTTTAGGTCCAGGCTACGAGCAGTACTTC	CASSLGPGYEQYF	NA	NA	TRBV28	TRBJ2-7
TGTGCCAGCAGCACGACTAGCGGGAGGGCCTTCTACAATGAGCAGTTCTTC	CASSTTSGRAFYNEQFF	NA	TRBD2	TRBV7-2	TRBJ2-1
TGTGCCACCAGCGACGGGACCCAGCCTCAAAAACTGTTTTTT	CATSDGTQPQKLFF	once	NA	TRBV24-1	TRBJ1-4
TGTGCCAGCAGTCAAAGGGGACAGGCCTTCTATGGCTACACCTTC	CASSQRGQAFYGYTF	NA	TRBD1	TRBV28	TRBJ1-2
TGTGCCAGCAGGCCCGACAGAAATCAGCCCCAGCATTTT	CASRPDRNQPQHF	few	NA	TRBV27	TRBJ1-5
TGTGCCAGCAGCTTAGATCGGGGGGGGGCGACAGATACGCAGTATTTT	CASSLDRGGATDTQYF	NA	TRBD2	TRBV11-2	TRBJ2-3
TGTGCCAGCAGTGTAGCGGGAGGCTCCTACAATGAGCAGTTCTTC	CASSVAGGSYNEQFF	once	TRBD2	TRBV27	TRBJ2-1
TGTGCCACCAGTGATGGCGGGAGGTTTTTGTTGAATGAGCAGTTCTTC	CATSDGGRFLLNEQFF	NA	TRBD2	TRBV24-1	TRBJ2-1
TGTGCCAGCAGTTTGGGAGGGACGAGTGAAAAACTGTTTTTT	CASSLGGTSEKLFF	NA	NA	TRBV28	TRBJ1-4
TGCGCCAGCAGCCAAGAGGGGAGTAGCGGGGCCCTGGATACGCAGTATTTT	CASSQEGSSGALDTQYF	NA	TRBD2	TRBV4-1	TRBJ2-3
TGCGCCAGCAGCTTGGCCCCAGGGAACAATGAGCAGTTCTTC	CASSLAPGNNEQFF	NA	NA	TRBV5-1	TRBJ2-1
TGTGCCAGCAGCTCGAGCATAGGGACTGCCAATGAGCAGTTCTTC	CASSSSIGTANEQFF	NA	NA	TRBV7-9	TRBJ2-1
TGTGCCAGCAGTCCCAACAGGGTTGGAGATACGCAGTATTTT	CASSPNRVGDTQYF	NA	NA	TRBV28	TRBJ2-3
TGCAGCGTTGTAACAGGGGGGGATCAGCCCCAGCATTTT	CSVVTGGDQPQHF	NA	TRBD1	TRBV29-1	TRBJ1-5
TGTGCCTGGAGGCCTAGGGGACCCTACAATGAGCAGTTCTTC	CAWRPRGPYNEQFF	NA	NA	TRBV30	TRBJ2-1
TGTGCCAGCAGTGAACTGCGGGGTGGGGGCAGCAGCTCCTACGAGCAGTACTTC	CASSELRGGGSSSYEQYF	NA	NA	TRBV2	TRBJ2-7
TGCAGCGTTGCTGAGGGGATCGACGAGCAGTACTTC	CSVAEGIDEQYF	NA	NA	TRBV29-1	TRBJ2-7